The 17 T cell receptor beta chains listed next were all sequenced from one sample in a study of PD-1 blockade in classical Hodgkin lymphoma. Assay: immunoSEQ multiplex PCR; the TCRdb copy retains only in-frame clones and omits some. The table records under 60,000 clones, approximately 86% of them present only once. Time point denoted: cycle 4 day 1 (C4D1), after about 6 weeks of nivolumab. There was relapse after autologous stem cell transplantation in every patient, and there was variation in brentuximab vedotin exposure. This specimen consisted of peripheral blood mononuclear cells (PBMCs), obtained before the fourth cycle of nivolumab. Receptor source: a human donor with classical Hodgkin lymphoma.

This clone was seen a handful of times. The CDR3: CASSGGTGWETQYF. CDR3 nucleotide sequence: TGTGCCAGCAGTGGAGGAACAGGGTGGGAGACCCAGTACTTC. The J gene is TRBJ2-5, the V gene TRBV6-1, with a weak D call TRBD1 (6 bases). This CDR3 is built from 14 residues. V was pared by 4 bases and J by 5 bases, with 14 bases between. CDR1 is MNHNS and CDR2 is SASEGT in the germline V gene.

This chain connects TRBV6-1 to TRBJ2-5, with D possibly being TRBD1 (6 bases). CDR1 is MNHNS and CDR2 is SASEGT in the germline V gene. V was trimmed by 8 bases and J by 5 bases, leaving 21 bases between them. The CDR3 contains 15 residues. This CDR3 is CASGQISGGRETQYF. CDR3 nucleotide sequence: TGTGCCAGCGGACAGATTAGTGGGGGAAGGGAGACCCAGTACTTC.

The chain couples TRBV9 to TRBJ1-2; possible D gene TRBD1, 6 bases. V lost 4 bases and J 5 bases, leaving 18 bases between the germline ends. Germline CDR1 reads SGDLS; CDR2 reads YYNGEE. The CDR3 sequence is 15 residues long. CDR3: CASSPLMGGRYGYTF. The CDR3 nucleotides are TGTGCCAGCAGCCCGTTGATGGGGGGCAGGTATGGCTACACCTTC.

This chain uses TRBV20-1 with TRBJ2-3; no clear D. V dropped 7 bases and J dropped 4 bases, with 9 bases sitting between them. CDR3 size: 11 residues. Germline V gives CDR1 DFQATT, CDR2 SNEGSKA (reference sequence). As DNA, the CDR3 is TGCAGTGAACGTAGGGCAGATACGCAGTATTTT. Protein product: CSERRADTQYF.

The V and J genes are TRBV7-4 and TRBJ1-2, with 8 bases identical to TRBD1. The germline V gene encodes CDR1 SGHVT and CDR2 SQSDAQ. With 4 bases clipped from V and 8 bases from J, the junction kept 15 bases outside the gene matches. CDR3 length: 16 amino acids. In nucleotides, the CDR3 is TGTGCCAGCAGCTGTCGGACAGGGCAAAAGTCGGTCGGCTACACCTTC. Amino acids: CASSCRTGQKSVGYTF.

The chain links TRBV7-3 to TRBJ1-1, with D perhaps TRBD1 (6 bases). Germline CDR1 is SGHTA and CDR2 is FQGTGA. V was pared by 1 base and J by 1 base, with 10 bases between. CDR3 length: 15 residues. CDR3 amino acids: CASSLKGGRNTEAFF. Written as DNA, the CDR3 is TGTGCCAGCAGCTTAAAGGGGGGCAGGAACACTGAAGCTTTCTTT.

The rearrangement uses TRBV27 and TRBJ2-3; D gene ambiguous. Germline-derived CDR1 and CDR2 are MNHEY and SMNVEV (reference sequence). The CDR3 consists of 16 residues. The V end was cut by 5 bases, the J end by 4 bases, with 19 bases between. The CDR3 coding sequence is TGTGCCAGCAGTCTCGCCCGGGCTATCGCCCCAGATACGCAGTATTTT. It translates to CASSLARAIAPDTQYF.

CDR3 residues: CASSQDLGSGENEQFF. The CDR3 DNA reads as TGCGCCAGCAGCCAAGATCTTGGTAGCGGTGAGAATGAGCAGTTCTTC. This chain connects TRBV4-1 to TRBJ2-1; D perhaps matches TRBD2 (6 bases). V was cut by 0 bases and J by 7 bases, with 16 bases left in between. The CDR3 loop spans 16 amino acids. The germline CDR1 and CDR2 sequences are MGHRA and YSYEKL.

This clone is medium-sized in the sample. The V gene is TRBV6-6, the J gene TRBJ2-5, with D possibly matching TRBD2 (5 bases). Trimming removed 4 bases from V and 2 bases from J, with 14 bases in between. CDR3 length: 15 amino acids. The germline V gene encodes CDR1 MNHNY and CDR2 SVGAGI (reference sequence). The CDR3 loop is CASSSLQRLQETQYF. The CDR3 DNA reads as TGTGCCAGCAGTTCGCTCCAGCGACTACAAGAGACCCAGTACTTC.

This clone has more than one count but fewer than ten. The V call is TRBV7-9, the J call TRBJ2-7, with 8 nucleotides matching TRBD1. The CDR3 has 14 amino acids. Germline-derived CDR1 and CDR2 are SEHNR and FQNEAQ (reference sequence). Unmatched junction bases numbered 4, after V lost 1 base and J lost 5 bases. The CDR3, as DNA: TGTGCCAGCAGCTTAGTTCAGGGGGCCGACGAGCAGTACTTC. Amino acid sequence: CASSLVQGADEQYF.

V gene TRBV5-1 combines with J gene TRBJ1-4; weak D call: TRBD1 (6 bases). Germline V gene lookup returns CDR1 SGHRS and CDR2 YFSETQ. The CDR3 consists of 16 residues. The V gene lost 4 bases and the J gene lost 3 bases, with 16 bases spanning the gap. Written as DNA, the CDR3 is TGCGCCAGCAGCCTCGTTGGACAGACGCCTAATGAAAAACTGTTTTTT. Translation: CASSLVGQTPNEKLFF. The variable domain in full, completed from reference TRBV5-1 and TRBJ1-4, reads KAGVTQTPRYLIKTRGQQVTLSCSPISGHRSVSWYQQTPGQGLQFLFEYFSETQRNKGNFPGRFSGRQFSNSRSEMNVSTLELGDSALYLCASSLVGQTPNEKLFFGSGTQLSVL.

V gene TRBV11-3 combines with J gene TRBJ2-5, with 8 bases lining up with TRBD1. Trimming took 5 bases from V and 1 from J; bases not matched to a gene: 3. Germline loops: CDR1 SGHNT, CDR2 YENEEA. The CDR3 runs to 14 residues. The CDR3 loop is CASSDDRGQETQYF. The CDR3 region has the DNA TGTGCCAGCAGCGACGACAGGGGCCAAGAGACCCAGTACTTC.

This chain connects TRBV5-1 to TRBJ1-1; D call uncertain. Trimming took off 4 bases at V and 9 bases at J, with 13 bases between the two ends. Germline assignment: CDR1 SGHRS and CDR2 YFSETQ. This CDR3 has 12 residues. CDR3 loop: CASSEGTEKAFF. The CDR3 DNA follows: TGCGCCAGCAGCGAGGGAACAGAAAAAGCTTTCTTT.

CDR3 sequence reads: CASSEAGGPGETQYF. The CDR3 DNA follows: TGTGCCAGCAGTGAAGCGGGAGGGCCGGGAGAGACCCAGTACTTC. The rearrangement joins TRBV6-1 to TRBJ2-5; 7 bases are shared with TRBD2. The CDR3 has 15 residues. The trim removed 0 bases at V and 4 bases at J, leaving 5 bases unmatched. Germline CDR1 and CDR2: MNHNS and SASEGT.

The chain recombines TRBV28 with TRBJ1-5, with D possibly being TRBD1 (5 bases). Trimming took off 6 bases at V and 4 bases at J, with 13 bases between the two ends. Germline lookup yields CDR1 MDHEN and CDR2 SYDVKM. The CDR3 runs to 14 residues. CDR3 in amino acids: CASRQTGGNQPQHF. The CDR3 region has the DNA TGTGCCAGCAGGCAGACTGGGGGGAATCAGCCCCAGCATTTT.

The chain employs TRBV29-1 and TRBJ1-5, with 9 bases identical to TRBD1. CDR1 is SQVTM and CDR2 is ANQGSEA in the germline V gene. The CDR3 covers 14 residues. Trimming removed 7 bases from V and 2 bases from J; junction bases left unmatched: 6. The CDR3: CSASTGGGNQPQHF. The CDR3, as DNA: TGCAGCGCCTCAACAGGGGGCGGCAATCAGCCCCAGCATTTT.

This chain joins TRBV9 and TRBJ2-5, with TRBD2 identical over 15 bases. The CDR3 spans 17 residues. CDR1 SGDLS and CDR2 YYNGEE come from the germline V gene. The V gene end was trimmed by 4 bases and the J gene end by 4 bases; junction bases not matched to a gene: 8. The CDR3 sequence: CASSRGLAGGPIETQYF. The CDR3 coding sequence is TGTGCCAGCAGCCGCGGACTAGCGGGAGGGCCGATAGAGACCCAGTACTTC.